The source of this TCR beta chain is a study of blood T cell repertoires in COVID-19. Study overall: T cells, B-cell-depleted T cells, or PBMCs supplied cDNA or gDNA.

Sequencing used immunoSEQ multiplex PCR; TCRdb keeps in-frame clones, though not all of them. The sample consists of about 320,000 clones, less than 85% of them appearing once. No more than 2 weeks before study entry, exposed participants had met a case of COVID-19. This clone was observed once. Germline V lookup: CDR1 SGDLS, CDR2 YYNGEE. The V end lost 4 bases, the J end lost 0 bases, and 14 bases lay between the germline ends. The CDR3 loop spans 17 amino acids. The origin of this receptor is a woman aged 30 to 39 who had been exposed to COVID-19. The sequencing sample was made of PBMCs or T cells enriched from blood (not recorded which). The chain carries TRBV9 and TRBJ2-6, with D maybe TRBD1 (6 bases). The DNA for the CDR3 is TGTGCCAGCAGCCGACAGGTAGGCCGCTCTGGGGCCAACGTCCTGACTTTC. This sequence encodes CASSRQVGRSGANVLTF. Combining the CDR3 with reference TRBV9 and TRBJ2-6 gives the whole variable domain DSGVTQTPKHLITATGQRVTLRCSPRSGDLSVYWYQQSLDQGLQFLIQYYNGEERAKGNILERFSAQQFPDLHSELNLSSLELGDSALYFCASSRQVGRSGANVLTFGAGSRLTVL.